This T cell receptor beta chain was found in a study of blood T cell repertoires in COVID-19. Study summary: Sources were T cells, B-cell-depleted T cells, or PBMCs; the material itself was cDNA or gDNA.

Trimming shortened V by 0 bases and J by 1 base, and 13 bases separated the two germline ends. The CDR3 spans 16 residues. Germline CDR1 and CDR2: SGHNT and YYREEE (reference sequence). Here immunoSEQ multiplex PCR was the method, and the copy in TCRdb shows in-frame clones only, minus some. The data contain more than 120,000 clones, more than 80% of them singletons. This clone was counted between two and nine times. Specimen: peripheral blood. This sequence was found in a human donor in a cohort sampled during active COVID-19. This chain links TRBV5-4 with TRBJ1-1; weak D call: TRBD1 (5 bases). The CDR3 sequence is CASSLGVGRQNTEAFF. DNA for the CDR3: TGTGCCAGCAGCTTGGGGGTGGGGCGTCAGAACACTGAAGCTTTCTTT.